These T cell receptor beta chains were read from a single sample in a study of cytomegalovirus exposure and HLA in healthy donors. The repertoire was sequenced with immunoSEQ multiplex PCR; TCRdb's copy has only in-frame clones and lacks some. Here the sample spans about 130,000 clones, around 94% being singletons. Material for sequencing was PBMCs. The receptors come from a woman aged 18-29 years in good health and CMV-seronegative. The CDR3 runs from the conserved cysteine through the conserved F or W. Fields, in order: D gene, J gene, clone size, V gene, CDR3 DNA, CDR3 protein. A D gene is named only where the DNA matches it firmly. Some rows have no size entry. The others give once, few or many, or a class for an expanded clone.

d_call: -
j_call: TRBJ1-6
clone_size: once
v_call: TRBV5-1
cdr3_nt: TGCGCCAGCACCCGGGAGAGCTCCTATAATTCACCCCTCCACTTT
cdr3_aa: CASTRESSYNSPLHF

d_call: -
j_call: TRBJ2-6
clone_size: -
v_call: TRBV28
cdr3_nt: TGTGCCAGCAGTGACGGGTCCTCTGTGCGGGCCAACGTCCTGACTTTC
cdr3_aa: CASSDGSSVRANVLTF

d_call: TRBD1
j_call: TRBJ2-1
clone_size: -
v_call: TRBV9
cdr3_nt: TGTGCCAGCAGCGTACAAGGACAGGGGGTGGGGAATGAGCAGTTCTTC
cdr3_aa: CASSVQGQGVGNEQFF

d_call: -
j_call: TRBJ2-4
clone_size: -
v_call: TRBV19
cdr3_nt: TGTGCCAGTAGTATGCGAGGGCCGGCCATTCAGTACTTC
cdr3_aa: CASSMRGPAIQYF

d_call: -
j_call: TRBJ2-5
clone_size: -
v_call: TRBV28
cdr3_nt: TGTGCCAGCAAGACAGACCAAGAGACCCAGTACTTC
cdr3_aa: CASKTDQETQYF

d_call: TRBD2
j_call: TRBJ2-5
clone_size: -
v_call: TRBV6-5
cdr3_nt: TGTGCCAGCAGTTACTCAGCGGGACGACCGGAGACCCAGTACTTC
cdr3_aa: CASSYSAGRPETQYF

d_call: -
j_call: TRBJ2-7
clone_size: -
v_call: TRBV28
cdr3_nt: TGTGCCAGCAGCGTAAGCCTAGGACTTCTCCGCGAGCAGTACTTC
cdr3_aa: CASSVSLGLLREQYF

d_call: TRBD1
j_call: TRBJ1-4
clone_size: -
v_call: TRBV12-5
cdr3_nt: TGTGCTAGTGGCCCCGGGAACAGGGGTGAAAAACTGTTTTTT
cdr3_aa: CASGPGNRGEKLFF

d_call: TRBD2
j_call: TRBJ2-3
clone_size: -
v_call: TRBV9
cdr3_nt: TGTGCCAGCAGCGATGGGACTAGCGGGAGAACAGATACGCAGTATTTT
cdr3_aa: CASSDGTSGRTDTQYF

d_call: TRBD1
j_call: TRBJ2-7
clone_size: few
v_call: TRBV7-8
cdr3_nt: TGTGCCAGTCGACTTTACGACAGGGCTACCTACGAGCAGTACTTC
cdr3_aa: CASRLYDRATYEQYF

d_call: -
j_call: TRBJ2-7
clone_size: -
v_call: TRBV11-3
cdr3_nt: TGTGCCAGCAGCCCCCCCATGGACTCCTCCTACGAGCAGTACTTC
cdr3_aa: CASSPPMDSSYEQYF

d_call: TRBD2
j_call: TRBJ2-7
clone_size: -
v_call: TRBV5-8
cdr3_nt: TGTGCCAGCAGCCCGGGGGGCGAGCAGTACTTC
cdr3_aa: CASSPGGEQYF

d_call: TRBD2
j_call: TRBJ2-7
clone_size: -
v_call: TRBV5-4
cdr3_nt: TGTGCCAGCAGCCCGGGGCCGGCGGGAGGTTCCTACGAGCAGTACTTC
cdr3_aa: CASSPGPAGGSYEQYF

d_call: -
j_call: TRBJ2-7
clone_size: -
v_call: TRBV6-1
cdr3_nt: TGTGCCAGCAGTTCCCGACAGGAATTGTGGGAGCAGTACTTC
cdr3_aa: CASSSRQELWEQYF

d_call: TRBD2
j_call: TRBJ2-5
clone_size: -
v_call: TRBV9
cdr3_nt: TGTGCCAGCAGCGTAGATAGCGGGGGCCGGGGGGAGACCCAGTACTTC
cdr3_aa: CASSVDSGGRGETQYF

d_call: -
j_call: TRBJ1-4
clone_size: -
v_call: TRBV6-5
cdr3_nt: TGTGCCAGCAGTTCCGCAATGGCTCAAGAAAAACTGTTTTTT
cdr3_aa: CASSSAMAQEKLFF

d_call: -
j_call: TRBJ1-1
clone_size: -
v_call: TRBV5-1
cdr3_nt: TGCGCCAGCAGCTTGGCCGGTACCATAACTGAAGCTTTCTTT
cdr3_aa: CASSLAGTITEAFF

d_call: -
j_call: TRBJ2-5
clone_size: -
v_call: TRBV6-5
cdr3_nt: TGTGCCAGCAGTCGGACAGTTGCGGAGACCCAGTACTTC
cdr3_aa: CASSRTVAETQYF

d_call: -
j_call: TRBJ1-2
clone_size: once
v_call: TRBV29-1
cdr3_nt: TGCAGCGTTGAAGGCAGCCTGGAGGCCCTACGAAACACCTTC
cdr3_aa: CSVEGSLEALRNTF

d_call: TRBD1
j_call: TRBJ1-2
clone_size: -
v_call: TRBV5-1
cdr3_nt: TGCGCCAGCACCCGGGACAGAACAACTAACTATGGCTACACCTTC
cdr3_aa: CASTRDRTTNYGYTF

d_call: -
j_call: TRBJ1-5
clone_size: -
v_call: TRBV27
cdr3_nt: TGTGCCAGCAGTTTATGGGAGGGTCAGCCCCAGCATTTT
cdr3_aa: CASSLWEGQPQHF

d_call: -
j_call: TRBJ1-5
clone_size: -
v_call: TRBV25-1
cdr3_nt: TGTGCCAGCAGTAATGACGGGTCCTGGCCCCAGCATTTT
cdr3_aa: CASSNDGSWPQHF

d_call: TRBD1
j_call: TRBJ1-4
clone_size: -
v_call: TRBV28
cdr3_nt: TGTGCCAGCAGCTTACCGGGACAGGGTGGCTCTGGCGAAAAACTGTTTTTT
cdr3_aa: CASSLPGQGGSGEKLFF

d_call: -
j_call: TRBJ2-6
clone_size: -
v_call: TRBV7-6
cdr3_nt: TGTGCCAGCAGCTTAGTGCGGGGGCAAGGGGCCAACGTCCTGACTTTC
cdr3_aa: CASSLVRGQGANVLTF

d_call: -
j_call: TRBJ2-1
clone_size: -
v_call: TRBV4-1
cdr3_nt: TGCGCCAGCAGCCAAGCCCAGTCCTATGAGCAGTTCTTC
cdr3_aa: CASSQAQSYEQFF

d_call: TRBD1
j_call: TRBJ1-1
clone_size: -
v_call: TRBV25-1
cdr3_nt: TGTGCCAGCAGTCCTGGTCCGGGACAGGGGAGACTGAACACTGAAGCTTTCTTT
cdr3_aa: CASSPGPGQGRLNTEAFF

d_call: TRBD2
j_call: TRBJ2-5
clone_size: -
v_call: TRBV7-9
cdr3_nt: TGTGCCAGCAGCTTACTAGCGGGACAAGAGACCCAGTACTTC
cdr3_aa: CASSLLAGQETQYF

d_call: TRBD2
j_call: TRBJ2-5
clone_size: -
v_call: TRBV30
cdr3_nt: TGTGCCTGGAGCCGCAACACGGGAGGGAGGGAGACCCAGTACTTC
cdr3_aa: CAWSRNTGGRETQYF

d_call: TRBD1
j_call: TRBJ2-7
clone_size: -
v_call: TRBV4-1
cdr3_nt: TGCGCCAGCAGCCCAGACAGGGAAATTGACGAGCAGTACTTC
cdr3_aa: CASSPDREIDEQYF

d_call: -
j_call: TRBJ2-7
clone_size: -
v_call: TRBV7-2
cdr3_nt: TGTGCCAGCAGCTCTTGGAGGGGATACGAGCAGTACTTC
cdr3_aa: CASSSWRGYEQYF

d_call: TRBD2
j_call: TRBJ2-7
clone_size: -
v_call: TRBV7-9
cdr3_nt: TGTGCCAGCAGAGACCCCGGGACTAGCGAACACCCCTACGAGCAGTACTTC
cdr3_aa: CASRDPGTSEHPYEQYF

d_call: -
j_call: TRBJ1-2
clone_size: -
v_call: TRBV6-1
cdr3_nt: TGTGCCAGCAGTGAAGAGAACAGCTATGGCTACACCTTC
cdr3_aa: CASSEENSYGYTF